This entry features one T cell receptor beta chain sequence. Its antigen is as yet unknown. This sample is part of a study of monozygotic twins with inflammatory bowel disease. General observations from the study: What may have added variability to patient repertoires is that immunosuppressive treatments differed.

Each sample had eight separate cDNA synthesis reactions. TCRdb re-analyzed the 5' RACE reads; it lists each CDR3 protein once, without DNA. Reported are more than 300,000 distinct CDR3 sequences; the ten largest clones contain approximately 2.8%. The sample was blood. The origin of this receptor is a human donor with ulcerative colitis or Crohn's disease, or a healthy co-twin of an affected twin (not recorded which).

The CDR3 region is CARWGRGDNSPLHF. The V call is TRBV5-1, the J call TRBJ1-6. The germline gives CDR1 SGHRS, CDR2 YFSETQ. The CDR3 has 14 amino acids.